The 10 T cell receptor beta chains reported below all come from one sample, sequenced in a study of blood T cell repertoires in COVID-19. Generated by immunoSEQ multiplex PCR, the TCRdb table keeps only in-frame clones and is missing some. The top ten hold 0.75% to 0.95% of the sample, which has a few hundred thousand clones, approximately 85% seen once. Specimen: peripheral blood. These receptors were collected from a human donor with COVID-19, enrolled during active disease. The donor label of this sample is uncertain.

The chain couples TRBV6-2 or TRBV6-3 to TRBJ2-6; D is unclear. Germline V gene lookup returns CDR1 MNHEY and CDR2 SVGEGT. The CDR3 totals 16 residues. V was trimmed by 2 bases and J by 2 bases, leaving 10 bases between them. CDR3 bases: TGTGCCAGCAGTTACGCCGGGTCAGCTGGGGCCAACGTCCTGACTTTC. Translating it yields CASSYAGSAGANVLTF.

The CDR3 region has the DNA TGCAGCGTGATCGGGACAGGGGCTGGTGGCTACACCTTC. Translating it yields CSVIGTGAGGYTF. The chain links TRBV29-1 to TRBJ1-2; 10 bases agree with TRBD1. The CDR3 totals 13 residues. Germline CDR1 and CDR2: SQVTM and ANQGSEA. V shed 6 bases and J 7 bases; nucleotides not matched to a gene: 8.

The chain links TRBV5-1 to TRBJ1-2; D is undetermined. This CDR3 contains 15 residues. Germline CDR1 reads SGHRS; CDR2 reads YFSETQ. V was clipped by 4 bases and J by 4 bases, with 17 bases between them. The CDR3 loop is CASSDPVRNSYGYTF. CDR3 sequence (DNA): TGCGCCAGCAGCGATCCCGTCCGAAACAGCTATGGCTACACCTTC. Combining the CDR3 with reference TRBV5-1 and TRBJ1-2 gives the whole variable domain KAGVTQTPRYLIKTRGQQVTLSCSPISGHRSVSWYQQTPGQGLQFLFEYFSETQRNKGNFPGRFSGRQFSNSRSEMNVSTLELGDSALYLCASSDPVRNSYGYTFGSGTRLTVV.

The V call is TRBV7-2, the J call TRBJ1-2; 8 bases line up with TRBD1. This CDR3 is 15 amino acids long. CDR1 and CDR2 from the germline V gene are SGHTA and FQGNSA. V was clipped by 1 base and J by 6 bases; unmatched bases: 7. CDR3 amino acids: CASSLGVAGGDGYTF. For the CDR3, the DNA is TGTGCCAGCAGCTTAGGCGTCGCAGGGGGCGATGGCTACACCTTC.

CDR3 nucleotide sequence: TGTGCCTGGAGTGTAGATTCAGACACTGAAGCTTTCTTT. Its translation: CAWSVDSDTEAFF. This chain connects TRBV30 to TRBJ1-1; unclear D gene. Germline values: CDR1 GTSNPN, CDR2 SVGIG (reference sequence). The CDR3 is 13 residues long. V lost 0 bases, J lost 3 bases, and 8 bases lay in between.

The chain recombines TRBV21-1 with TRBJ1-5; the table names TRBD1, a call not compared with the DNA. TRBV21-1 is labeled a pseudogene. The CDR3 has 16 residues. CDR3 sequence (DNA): TGTGCCAGCAGCCCTGGGGGCAGGGGAGTCAATCAGCCCCAGCATTTT. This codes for CASSPGGRGVNQPQHF.

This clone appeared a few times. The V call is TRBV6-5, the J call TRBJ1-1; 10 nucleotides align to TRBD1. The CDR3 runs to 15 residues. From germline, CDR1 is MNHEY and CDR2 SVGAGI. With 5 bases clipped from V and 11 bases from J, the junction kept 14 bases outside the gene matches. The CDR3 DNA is TGTGCCAGCAGTACCTTCCTCCCGGGACAGGGGCCTGCTTTCTTT. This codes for CASSTFLPGQGPAFF.

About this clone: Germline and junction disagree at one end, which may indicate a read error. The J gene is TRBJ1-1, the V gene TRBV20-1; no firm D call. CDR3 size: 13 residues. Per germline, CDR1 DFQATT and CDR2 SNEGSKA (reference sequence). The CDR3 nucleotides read TGCAGTGCTAGTAAACAGCCGAACGCTGAAGCTTTCTTT. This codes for CSASKQPNAEAFF.

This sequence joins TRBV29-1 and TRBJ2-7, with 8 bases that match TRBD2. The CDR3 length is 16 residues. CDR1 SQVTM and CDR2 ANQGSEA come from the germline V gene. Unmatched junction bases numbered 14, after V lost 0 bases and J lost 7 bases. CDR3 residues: CSVEEKGTRPTGEQYF. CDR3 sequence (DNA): TGCAGCGTTGAAGAAAAGGGGACTAGACCTACGGGAGAGCAGTACTTC.

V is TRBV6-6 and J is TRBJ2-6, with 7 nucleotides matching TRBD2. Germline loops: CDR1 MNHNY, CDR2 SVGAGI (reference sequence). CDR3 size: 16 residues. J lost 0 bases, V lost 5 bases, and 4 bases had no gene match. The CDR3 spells CASSPGRRSGANVLTF. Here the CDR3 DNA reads TGTGCCAGCAGTCCCGGGAGGCGCTCTGGGGCCAACGTCCTGACTTTC.